Listed below are T cell receptor beta chains from one sample, sequenced in a study of sequential checkpoint blockade in melanoma. Data came from immunoSEQ multiplex PCR; TCRdb stores just in-frame clones and leaves some out. The sample yields 37,000 or so clones, roughly a third seen once. Sequencing was performed on tumor tissue (inferred from file names), taken from a patient given nivolumab and ipilimumab in sequence. The receptors were gathered from a human donor with melanoma. CDR3s include the opening cysteine and the closing phenylalanine or tryptophan. A D gene is named only where the DNA matches it firmly. Clone size appears in some rows only: once, few, many, or a class for an expanded clone.

TRBJ2-1 | TRBV7-6 | few | TRBD2 | CASSLRASGTYNEQFF | TGTGCCAGCAGCTTAAGGGCTAGCGGGACCTACAATGAGCAGTTCTTC
TRBJ2-1 | TRBV19 | NA | NA | CASSPAGTSEANEQFF | TGTGCCAGTAGTCCCGCCGGGACCAGCGAGGCCAATGAGCAGTTCTTC
TRBJ2-7 | TRBV28 | few | TRBD1 | CASSLFSRTGANEQYF | TGTGCCAGCAGTTTGTTTTCCCGGACAGGGGCGAACGAGCAGTACTTC
TRBJ1-3 | TRBV12-5 | few | NA | CASAGNGNTIYF | TGTGCCAGTGCGGGAAATGGAAACACCATATATTTT
TRBJ2-1 | TRBV6-8 | NA | TRBD2 | CASSSQRGAYNEQFF | TGTGCCAGCAGTTCTCAGCGGGGAGCCTACAATGAGCAGTTCTTC
TRBJ2-2 | TRBV11-3 | few | TRBD1 | CASSDQGAGTGELFF | TGTGCCAGCAGCGACCAGGGGGCAGGGACCGGGGAGCTGTTTTTT
TRBJ1-5 | TRBV11-3 | many | NA | CASSLDRDPHQPQHF | TGTGCCAGCAGCTTAGACAGGGACCCCCATCAGCCCCAGCATTTT
TRBJ1-5 | TRBV4-1 | few | NA | CASSRDDNQPQHF | TGCGCCAGCAGTCGGGACGACAATCAGCCCCAGCATTTT
TRBJ1-1 | TRBV11-3 | few | NA | CASSLSDRDTEAFF | TGTGCCAGCAGCCTATCGGACAGAGACACTGAAGCTTTCTTT
TRBJ1-1 | TRBV14 | once | NA | CASSQGVGLGGTEAFF | TGTGCCAGCAGCCAAGGGGTCGGTCTAGGGGGCACTGAAGCTTTCTTT
TRBJ1-2 | TRBV28 | few | NA | CASSRITFSRDIYGYTF | TGTGCCAGCAGTCGAATAACCTTCTCGCGGGACATCTATGGCTACACCTTC
TRBJ1-6 | TRBV5-1 | NA | NA | CASSLGASGQSLTPLHF | TGCGCCAGCAGCTTGGGGGCATCAGGACAGAGCTTGACACCCCTCCACTTT
TRBJ1-6 | TRBV9 | few | TRBD1 | CASSRMGQSNSPLHF | TGTGCCAGCAGCCGCATGGGACAGTCTAATTCACCCCTCCACTTT
TRBJ1-1 | TRBV11-3 | few | NA | CASSSILDRLYTEAFF | TGTGCCAGCAGCTCAATACTAGACAGGCTGTACACTGAAGCTTTCTTT
TRBJ1-1 | TRBV6-8 | NA | NA | CASSYSQMNTEAFF | TGTGCCAGCAGTTACAGCCAAATGAACACTGAAGCTTTCTTT
TRBJ1-2 | TRBV30 | NA | NA | CAWSVVTSNYGYTF | TGTGCCTGGAGTGTCGTTACGTCGAACTATGGCTACACCTTC
TRBJ2-1 | TRBV4-1 | NA | TRBD2 | CASSLSGSLYNEQFF | TGCGCCAGCAGCCTCAGCGGGAGTCTCTACAATGAGCAGTTCTTC
TRBJ1-2 | TRBV11-3 | few | NA | CASSRGRGERDRGYTF | TGTGCCAGCAGCCGGGGTAGGGGCGAACGGGATCGTGGCTACACCTTC
TRBJ2-3 | TRBV11-3 | many | NA | CASSLDGEGADTQYF | TGTGCCAGCAGCTTGGACGGGGAAGGGGCAGATACGCAGTATTTT
TRBJ1-2 | TRBV9 | few | TRBD1 | CASSGGQGGYGYTF | TGTGCCAGCAGCGGGGGACAGGGAGGTTATGGCTACACCTTC
TRBJ2-7 | TRBV9 | many | NA | CASSVDMGGGTAEQYF | TGTGCCAGCAGCGTAGATATGGGAGGAGGGACTGCCGAGCAGTACTTC
TRBJ2-5 | TRBV5-1 | NA | NA | CASSLAGTQETQYF | TGCGCCAGCAGCTTGGCCGGAACTCAAGAGACCCAGTACTTC
TRBJ2-1 | TRBV11-3 | NA | TRBD2 | CASSLEAGGYNEQFF | TGTGCCAGCAGCTTAGAAGCGGGGGGGTACAATGAGCAGTTCTTC
TRBJ2-6 | TRBV6-1 | few | NA | CASSEAGFGANVLTF | TGTGCCAGCAGTGAAGCCGGGTTCGGGGCCAACGTCCTGACTTTC
TRBJ1-2 | TRBV29-1 | NA | TRBD1 | CSVERDRGLYGYTF | TGCAGCGTTGAACGGGACAGGGGGCTTTATGGCTACACCTTC
TRBJ1-4 | TRBV18 | NA | TRBD1 | CASSPQTGTNEKLFF | TGTGCCAGCTCACCCCAGACAGGGACTAATGAAAAACTGTTTTTT
TRBJ2-7 | TRBV4-1 | many | TRBD1 | CASSQDSGTGYEQYF | TGCGCCAGCAGCCAAGATTCCGGGACAGGCTACGAGCAGTACTTC
TRBJ1-1 | TRBV19 | NA | TRBD1 | CASSDRGHTEAFF | TGTGCCAGTAGTGACAGGGGGCACACTGAAGCTTTCTTT
TRBJ2-7 | TRBV11-3 | many | NA | CASSSPLTDSYEQYF | TGTGCCAGCAGCTCACCGCTGACAGATTCCTACGAGCAGTACTTC
TRBJ2-7 | TRBV23-1 | NA | NA | CASSRSRSCFTYEQYF | TGCGCCAGCAGTCGATCGCGTAGTTGTTTTACCTACGAGCAGTACTTC
TRBJ2-3 | TRBV14 | once | NA | CASSLGYTQYF | TGTGCCAGCAGCCTAGGGTATACGCAGTATTTT
TRBJ1-2 | TRBV29-1 | NA | TRBD1 | CSVMDRGRRNYGYTF | TGCAGCGTGATGGACAGGGGAAGGAGAAACTATGGCTACACCTTC
TRBJ2-3 | TRBV18 | NA | NA | CASSPEMIPYSDTQYF | TGTGCCAGCTCACCAGAGATGATACCCTACTCAGATACGCAGTATTTT
TRBJ2-1 | TRBV23-1 | NA | TRBD1 | CASSQFLHRGKDNEQFF | TGCGCCAGCAGTCAGTTCCTGCACAGGGGGAAAGACAATGAGCAGTTCTTC
TRBJ2-3 | TRBV11-3 | few | NA | CASSLVAATDTQYF | TGTGCCAGCAGCTTGGTGGCGGCCACAGATACGCAGTATTTT
TRBJ1-3 | TRBV9 | NA | NA | CASSARTGNSGNTIYF | TGTGCCAGCAGCGCCCGAACAGGGAACTCTGGAAACACCATATATTTT
TRBJ2-5 | TRBV9 | few | NA | CASSPRQGLQETQYF | TGTGCCAGCAGCCCCCGACAGGGACTCCAAGAGACCCAGTACTTC
TRBJ1-2 | TRBV18 | NA | NA | CASSPNGDGYTF | TGTGCCAGCTCACCAAACGGGGATGGCTACACCTTC
TRBJ1-1 | TRBV30 | NA | NA | CAWSWAGDRNTEAFF | TGTGCCTGGAGTTGGGCAGGGGATAGGAACACTGAAGCTTTCTTT
TRBJ2-5 | TRBV6-8 | NA | TRBD1 | CASKLRTGVQETQYF | TGTGCCAGCAAGCTAAGGACAGGGGTCCAAGAGACCCAGTACTTC
TRBJ1-2 | TRBV6-8 | NA | NA | CASSYTGTVQNYGYTF | TGTGCCAGCAGTTACACTGGGACCGTTCAGAACTATGGCTACACCTTC
TRBJ2-7 | TRBV7-4 | NA | NA | CASSFAQGYEQYF | TGTGCTAGCAGCTTCGCACAGGGCTACGAGCAGTACTTC
TRBJ1-5 | TRBV15 | NA | NA | CATSRDSVLGRWSNQPQHF | TGTGCCACCAGCAGGGATTCGGTGCTGGGGAGATGGAGCAATCAGCCCCAGCATTTT
TRBJ1-4 | TRBV29-1 | NA | NA | CSVLRTTGEKLFF | TGCAGCGTGCTAAGGACAACTGGTGAAAAACTGTTTTTT
TRBJ2-1 | TRBV11-3 | few | TRBD1 | CASSSRTDRLYNEQFF | TGTGCCAGCAGCTCCAGGACGGACAGGCTCTACAATGAGCAGTTCTTC
TRBJ2-5 | TRBV7-6 | NA | TRBD1 | CASSRGQGDYETQYF | TGTGCCAGCAGCCGGGGACAGGGGGACTATGAGACCCAGTACTTC
TRBJ1-2 | TRBV11-3 | few | NA | CASSLPGIRAYGYTF | TGTGCCAGCAGCCTTCCAGGGATACGGGCCTATGGCTACACCTTC
TRBJ2-2 | TRBV19 | NA | NA | CASSILGLSNTGELFF | TGTGCCAGTAGTATCTTAGGACTTTCTAACACCGGGGAGCTGTTTTTT
TRBJ2-5 | TRBV28 | NA | NA | CASSFMRGETQYF | TGTGCCAGCAGTTTTATGAGGGGAGAGACCCAGTACTTC
TRBJ2-3 | TRBV9 | NA | TRBD1 | CASSRDRTSTDTQYF | TGTGCCAGCAGCCGGGACAGAACTAGCACAGATACGCAGTATTTT
TRBJ2-1 | TRBV6-8 | NA | NA | CASSPSLLPQEQFF | TGTGCCAGCAGTCCTTCTCTGCTCCCTCAAGAGCAGTTCTTC
TRBJ2-5 | TRBV9 | few | NA | CASASSPGPQETQYF | TGTGCCAGCGCCTCCAGTCCCGGCCCCCAAGAGACCCAGTACTTC
TRBJ1-4 | TRBV11-3 | few | NA | CASSLRGSGDEKLFF | TGTGCCAGCAGCTTAAGAGGGTCAGGGGATGAAAAACTGTTTTTT
TRBJ1-6 | TRBV28 | few | NA | CASSQRPGSHNSPLHF | TGTGCCAGCTCTCAACGCCCCGGGTCCCATAATTCACCCCTCCACTTT
TRBJ1-2 | TRBV19 | NA | NA | CASSLQGLGYGYTF | TGTGCCAGTAGCCTACAGGGATTGGGCTATGGCTACACCTTC
TRBJ2-3 | TRBV11-3 | few | NA | CASSSTLGADTQYF | TGTGCCAGCAGCTCGACTCTAGGAGCAGATACGCAGTATTTT
TRBJ1-2 | TRBV1 | few | NA | CASSQGQYGYTF | TGCGCCAGCAGCCAGGGACAGTATGGCTACACCTTC
TRBJ2-3 | TRBV28 | NA | TRBD2 | CASSLYQGGGSSTDTQYF | TGTGCCAGCAGTTTATATCAAGGCGGGGGATCTAGCACAGATACGCAGTATTTT
TRBJ2-3 | TRBV11-3 | NA | NA | CASSRPSSTTDTQYF | TGTGCCAGCAGCCGGCCCTCTTCTACCACAGATACGCAGTATTTT
TRBJ2-7 | TRBV6-8 | many | TRBD1 | CASSRGQGERYEQYF | TGTGCCAGCAGCCGGGGACAGGGGGAAAGGTACGAGCAGTACTTC